Below, 22 T cell receptor beta chains from the same sample are listed, as sequenced in a study of cytomegalovirus exposure and HLA in healthy donors (dated by TCRdb to about 2017). To prepare the library, the immunoSEQ multiplex PCR assay was applied. For the multiplex PCR, a mixture combining 60 forward primers for TCR Vbeta segments and 13 reverse primers for TCR Jbeta segments was used. TCRdb stores this immuneACCESS table with in-frame sequences only. Part of the clones is absent; in the studies checked, under half of the shortfall reflects unresolved V genes, and no reason is known for the rest. Within this sample are around 150,000 clones, with 75% to 85% of them counted one time only. About 11% of the sample goes to the ten largest clones. Sequenced input: PBMCs. These receptors were obtained from a man in his forties or fifties in good health and CMV-seropositive.

The V gene is TRBV7-3, the J gene TRBJ2-1, with 10 bases lining up with TRBD2. After removal of 2 bases from V and 8 bases from J, the junction contained 6 bases not matched to a gene. Germline loops: CDR1 SGHTA, CDR2 FQGTGA. This CDR3 spans 15 amino acids. CDR3 in amino acids: CASSLSSGGDYEQFF. DNA of the CDR3: TGTGCCAGCAGCTTATCCAGCGGGGGGGATTATGAGCAGTTCTTC.

The rearrangement joins TRBV18 to TRBJ1-2; no reliable D call. V lost 1 base and J lost 4, with 19 bases in between. Germline V CDR1 and CDR2: KGHSH, LQKENI. The CDR3 contains 17 residues. The CDR3 reads CASSPRQAGSFGYGYTF. The CDR3 region has the DNA TGTGCCAGCTCACCACGGCAGGCGGGCTCGTTTGGCTATGGCTACACCTTC.

V and J are TRBV19 and TRBJ2-1; tentative D call: TRBD2 (7 bases). Germline-derived CDR1 and CDR2 are LNHDA and SQIVND (reference sequence). Trimming pared 3 bases from V and 2 bases from J, leaving 8 bases between. The CDR3 contains 14 residues. CDR3 in DNA: TGTGCCAGTAGTATCGGGGGGCCCTACAATGAGCAGTTCTTC. It translates to CASSIGGPYNEQFF.

This clone has just a few counts. The chain uses TRBV7-9 and TRBJ1-5, with 7 bases matching TRBD1. This CDR3 region has 14 residues. Germline loops: CDR1 SEHNR, CDR2 FQNEAQ (reference sequence). Trimming cost V 7 bases and J 3 bases; bases outside gene matches: 6. The CDR3 DNA sequence: TGTGCCAGCACCTCGGGACAGAACAATCAGCCCCAGCATTTT. Translating it yields CASTSGQNNQPQHF.

The rearrangement links TRBV5-1 to TRBJ2-3; 7 bases line up with TRBD2. The length of the CDR3 is 14 residues. Germline V CDR1 and CDR2: SGHRS, YFSETQ. Trimming removed 0 bases from V and 4 bases from J; junction bases left unmatched: 2. CDR3 in DNA: TGCGCCAGCAGCTTGGGACTAGCAGCAGATACGCAGTATTTT. Residues: CASSLGLAADTQYF.

Regarding this clone: Other nucleotide sequences from this sample produce the same CDR3. The CDR3 is CAWSAGASTDTQYF. The CDR3 coding sequence is TGTGCCTGGAGTGCTGGGGCTAGCACAGATACGCAGTATTTT. The chain couples TRBV30 to TRBJ2-3; weak D call: TRBD1 (5 bases). Germline V lookup: CDR1 GTSNPN, CDR2 SVGIG (reference sequence). V was pared by 1 base and J by 0 bases, with 8 bases between. The CDR3 is 14 residues long.

The chain joins TRBV12-2 to TRBJ2-7; the table names TRBD1, a call not compared with the DNA. TRBV12-2 is tagged as a pseudogene. This CDR3 comprises 15 residues. The CDR3 bases are TGTGCAAGTCGCTTAGCTCGGGACAGCCTGTGGGAGCAGTACTTC. Its translation: CASRLARDSLWEQYF.

This chain links TRBV7-2 with TRBJ1-2; D gene uncertain. Germline values: CDR1 SGHTA, CDR2 FQGNSA. The CDR3 has 14 residues. V lost 0 bases and J 8 bases, leaving 13 bases between the germline ends. The CDR3 sequence is CASSLAAPTGGYTF. DNA for the CDR3: TGTGCCAGCAGCTTAGCGGCTCCGACGGGGGGCTACACCTTC.

The chain has TRBV28 and TRBJ1-6, with 7 bases aligning to TRBD1. The CDR3 is 14 residues long. Germline CDR1 and CDR2: MDHEN and SYDVKM. V was clipped by 3 bases and J by 8 bases; unmatched bases: 4. The chain's CDR3 is CASSFRQGHSPLHF. The CDR3 region has the DNA TGTGCCAGCAGTTTCAGACAGGGACATTCACCCCTCCACTTT.

The chain uses TRBV15 and TRBJ2-4; a weak D match, TRBD2 (5 bases). The CDR3 loop spans 13 amino acids. V was shortened by 6 bases and J by 8 bases, with 14 bases between the two germline ends. The germline V gene has CDR1 LNHNV and CDR2 YYDKDF (reference sequence). The DNA of the CDR3 is TGTGCCACCAGGAGGGATTATAGGGACATTCAGTACTTC. Its translation is CATRRDYRDIQYF.

The rearrangement joins TRBV9 to TRBJ2-3; perhaps TRBD2 as D (5 bases). The CDR3 runs to 13 residues. Trimming took off 0 bases at V and 6 bases at J, with 8 bases between the two ends. Per the germline V gene, CDR1 is SGDLS and CDR2 is YYNGEE. For the CDR3, the DNA is TGTGCCAGCAGCGTAGCTACGGGGGATACGCAGTATTTT. Residues: CASSVATGDTQYF.

DNA for the CDR3: TGTGCCTGGAGTGTACCCACTAACTGGTACACTGAAGCTTTCTTT. It yields the protein CAWSVPTNWYTEAFF. This chain links TRBV30 with TRBJ1-1; D remains unclear. The V end lost 0 bases, the J end lost 3 bases, and 14 bases lay between the germline ends. Germline V gives CDR1 GTSNPN, CDR2 SVGIG (reference sequence). The CDR3 has 15 amino acids.

V is TRBV18 and J is TRBJ2-7; 10 nucleotides agree with TRBD2. V gave up 0 bases and J gave up 1 base; unmatched junction bases: 27. The CDR3 totals 24 residues. The germline CDR1 and CDR2 sequences are KGHSH and LQKENI. The CDR3 here is CASSPPLGSGRGLAPTSSSYEQYF. As DNA, the CDR3 is TGTGCCAGCTCACCACCGTTGGGGTCCGGGAGGGGACTAGCGCCTACTAGTTCTTCCTACGAGCAGTACTTC.

The rearrangement uses TRBV7-2 and TRBJ2-1; D is ambiguous. The germline gives CDR1 SGHTA, CDR2 FQGNSA. The CDR3 sequence is 15 residues long. V dropped 2 bases and J dropped 2 bases, with 10 bases sitting between them. CDR3 amino acids: CASSLNYGTYNEQFF. The DNA of the CDR3 is TGTGCCAGCAGCTTAAACTACGGAACCTACAATGAGCAGTTCTTC. Drawing the rest from reference TRBV7-2 and TRBJ2-1, the complete variable domain is GAGVSQSPSNKVTEKGKDVELRCDPISGHTALYWYRQSLGQGLEFLIYFQGNSAPDKSGLPSDRFSAERTGGSVSTLTIQRTQQEDSAVYLCASSLNYGTYNEQFFGPGTRLTVL.

The CDR3 loop reads CAWSVFRVGAFF. CDR3 bases: TGTGCCTGGAGTGTATTCAGGGTTGGAGCTTTCTTT. This chain connects TRBV30 to TRBJ1-1, with D possibly being TRBD1 (5 bases). The germline gives CDR1 GTSNPN, CDR2 SVGIG (reference sequence). This CDR3 comprises 12 residues. V was trimmed by 0 bases and J by 10 bases, leaving 12 bases between them.

This rearrangement joins TRBV5-1 to TRBJ2-2; 9 bases line up with TRBD2. The ends lost 0 bases at V and 1 base at J; junction bases unmatched: 4. This CDR3 is 17 amino acids long. In germline, CDR1 is SGHRS, CDR2 YFSETQ. CDR3 in amino acids: CASSLVLAGVNTGELFF. CDR3 DNA sequence: TGCGCCAGCAGCTTGGTGTTAGCGGGAGTGAACACCGGGGAGCTGTTTTTT.

The CDR3: CASSLLGRRAGTDTQYF. The CDR3 coding sequence is TGTGCCAGCAGCCTCTTGGGGAGAAGGGCCGGGACAGATACGCAGTATTTT. The chain links TRBV11-2 to TRBJ2-3; weak D call: TRBD2 (5 bases). The CDR3 totals 17 residues. Germline values: CDR1 SGHAT, CDR2 FQNNGV. Trimming stripped 5 bases from V and 3 bases from J, with 21 bases between.

This CDR3 reads CASSPTGGYTEAFF. The CDR3 DNA follows: TGTGCCAGCAGCCCGACAGGGGGGTACACTGAAGCTTTCTTT. The V call is TRBV5-5, the J call TRBJ1-1; 9 bases agree with TRBD1. The CDR3 contains 14 residues. Germline CDR1 is SGHKS and CDR2 is YYEKEE (reference sequence). V lost 4 bases, J lost 3 bases, and 4 bases stayed unmatched.

This clone was recorded once. J is TRBJ2-7 and V is TRBV7-2; D is unclear. Between the trimmed V and J ends, which lost 5 bases and 8 bases, there was a span of 19 bases. Germline CDR1 reads SGHTA; CDR2 reads FQGNSA. CDR3 size: 14 residues. CDR3 sequence (DNA): TGTGCCAGCAGCGAACAGTCGGATTTTCGGCAGCAGTACTTC. Its translation: CASSEQSDFRQQYF.

This clone was seen a handful of times. The chain uses TRBV29-1 and TRBJ1-2; 7 positions match TRBD1. The CDR3 totals 12 residues. From germline, CDR1 is SQVTM and CDR2 ANQGSEA. The junction had 2 bases not matched to a gene; V was cut back by 1 base and J by 6 bases. CDR3 nucleotide sequence: TGCAGCGTTGAAGGGCAGGGGGATGGCTACACCTTC. As protein: CSVEGQGDGYTF.

The chain has TRBV2 and TRBJ1-6, with D possibly being TRBD1 (6 bases). The CDR3 length is 16 residues. Germline CDR1 and CDR2: SNHLY and FYNNEI. V was shortened by 8 bases and J by 8 bases, with 22 bases between the two germline ends. The CDR3 loop reads CASYLRGASRDSPLHF. The CDR3 region has the DNA TGTGCCAGCTATCTGCGGGGGGCGAGTCGAGATTCACCCCTCCACTTT.

The V and J genes are TRBV30 and TRBJ2-1; 11 bases agree with TRBD2. CDR1 and CDR2 from the germline V gene are GTSNPN and SVGIG (reference sequence). Trimming cost V 0 bases and J 4 bases; bases outside gene matches: 5. This CDR3 is 16 amino acids long. Here the CDR3 reads CAWSVMLAGGYNEQFF. In DNA, the CDR3 is TGTGCCTGGAGTGTTATGTTAGCGGGGGGGTACAATGAGCAGTTCTTC.